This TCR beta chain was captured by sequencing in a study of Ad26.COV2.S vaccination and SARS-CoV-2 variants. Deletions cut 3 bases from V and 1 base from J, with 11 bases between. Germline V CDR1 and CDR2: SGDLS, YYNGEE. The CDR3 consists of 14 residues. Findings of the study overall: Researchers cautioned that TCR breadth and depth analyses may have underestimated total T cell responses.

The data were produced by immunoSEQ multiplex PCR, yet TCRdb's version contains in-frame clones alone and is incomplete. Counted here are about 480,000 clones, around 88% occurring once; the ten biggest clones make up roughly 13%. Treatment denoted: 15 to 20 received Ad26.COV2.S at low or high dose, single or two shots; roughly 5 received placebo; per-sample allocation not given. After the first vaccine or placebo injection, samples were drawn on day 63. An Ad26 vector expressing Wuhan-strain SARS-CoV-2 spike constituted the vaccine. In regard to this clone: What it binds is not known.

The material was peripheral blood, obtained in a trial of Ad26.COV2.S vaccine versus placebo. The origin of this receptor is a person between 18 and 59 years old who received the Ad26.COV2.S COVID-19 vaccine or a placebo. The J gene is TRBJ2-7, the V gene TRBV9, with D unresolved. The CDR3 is CASSAAERSYEQYF. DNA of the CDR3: TGTGCCAGCAGCGCGGCCGAGCGATCCTACGAGCAGTACTTC.